Each of the 30 T cell receptor beta chains below was sequenced from the same sample in a study of CD8 T cells in ankylosing spondylitis. No antigens are known for them. From the 5' RACE reads, TCRdb called clonotypes with MiXCR, one entry per CDR3 protein. This table holds around 140,000 distinct CDR3 sequences, 17% found once. General observations from the study: Within ankylosing spondylitis blood, a TCR beta motif made up of seven to nine highly homologous variants appeared to be characteristic.

Material for sequencing was blood, either unsorted or a sorted T cell fraction (not recorded which). The receptors were gathered from a male donor with ankylosing spondylitis.

The V gene is TRBV9, the J gene TRBJ2-2; 7 bases agree with TRBD2. Germline lookup yields CDR1 SGDLS and CDR2 YYNGEE. The CDR3 extends over 15 amino acids. Losses at the gene ends were 0 bases for V and 2 bases for J; bases not matched to a gene: 1. In nucleotides, the CDR3 is TGTGCCAGCAGCGTAGCTAGCGGAAACACCGGGGAGCTGTTTTTT. It specifies CASSVASGNTGELFF.

The V and J genes are TRBV4-1 and TRBJ2-1; maybe TRBD1 (5 bases). The V end lost 1 base, the J end lost 7 bases, and 14 bases lay between the germline ends. The CDR3 length is 15 residues. Per the germline V gene, CDR1 is MGHRA and CDR2 is YSYEKL. The CDR3 DNA is TGCGCCAGCAGCCAAGGATGGGCAGGGCGGAATGAGCAGTTCTTC. It specifies CASSQGWAGRNEQFF.

The genes are TRBV28 and TRBJ1-4, with D tentatively TRBD1 (6 bases). V dropped 5 bases and J dropped 0 bases, with 16 bases sitting between them. This CDR3 is built from 17 residues. CDR1 is MDHEN, CDR2 SYDVKM, per germline. In DNA form, the CDR3 reads TGTGCCAGCAGTGCGTTGGACAGCTTCTCAACTAATGAAAAACTGTTTTTT. Its translation: CASSALDSFSTNEKLFF.

V usage is TRBV9 and J usage is TRBJ2-2; D is unclear. There are 18 residues in the CDR3. Trimming left V 3 bases short and J 0 bases short, with 18 bases between. Germline loops: CDR1 SGDLS, CDR2 YYNGEE. The CDR3 loop reads CASSARLGFSTNTGELFF. The CDR3 DNA follows: TGTGCCAGCAGCGCCAGATTAGGGTTCAGTACGAACACCGGGGAGCTGTTTTTT.

This clonotype occurred a few times. This rearrangement joins TRBV20-1 to TRBJ1-6; possibly TRBD1 for D (5 bases). Trimming cost V 3 bases and J 0 bases, with 15 bases left between them. Germline V gene data show CDR1 as DFQATT and CDR2 as SNEGSKA (reference sequence). CDR3 length: 17 amino acids. In DNA, the CDR3 is TGCAGTGCTAGCGGTGGGGCTGGGAGCTCCTATAATTCACCCCTCCACTTT. This translates into CSASGGAGSSYNSPLHF.

In its sample, this clonotype was seen a few times. This chain links TRBV13 with TRBJ2-7; unclear D gene. The CDR3 covers 14 residues. Germline loops: CDR1 PRHDT, CDR2 FYEKMQ (reference sequence). The V end lost 0 bases, the J end lost 6 bases, and 12 bases lay between the germline ends. The DNA of the CDR3 is TGTGCCAGCAGCTTAGGCTTAAGGCCAGTCGAGCAGTACTTC. Translated, it gives CASSLGLRPVEQYF.

This sequence joins TRBV4-3 and TRBJ1-2; D remains ambiguous. This CDR3 comprises 16 residues. The germline CDR1 and CDR2 sequences are LGHNA and YSLEER. Deletions cut 0 bases from V and 1 base from J, with 12 bases between. The DNA of the CDR3 is TGCGCCAGCAGCCAAGATCTAGCCGGATTTAACTATGGCTACACCTTC. Translating it yields CASSQDLAGFNYGYTF.

The CDR3 here is CASSPSLTGELFF. The DNA for the CDR3 is TGTGCCAGCAGTCCCTCTCTCACCGGGGAGCTGTTTTTT. The V and J genes are TRBV28 and TRBJ2-2, with D hard to call. The CDR3 totals 13 residues. Trimming removed 5 bases from V and 4 bases from J, with 8 bases in between. Per germline, CDR1 MDHEN and CDR2 SYDVKM.

The rearrangement uses TRBV12-3 or TRBV12-4 and TRBJ2-1; D gene uncertain. The CDR3 sequence is 13 residues long. Between the trimmed V and J ends, which lost 6 bases and 6 bases, there was a span of 12 bases. CDR3 loop: CASRDGGFNEQFF. The DNA of the CDR3 is TGTGCCAGCAGGGACGGTGGTTTCAATGAGCAGTTCTTC.

The chain couples TRBV20-1 to TRBJ2-2, with D possibly matching TRBD2 (6 bases). This CDR3 is built from 15 residues. The V gene's germline CDR1 is DFQATT and CDR2 SNEGSKA (reference sequence). V was cut by 0 bases and J by 2 bases, with 10 bases left in between. This CDR3 is CSARDMGLNTGELFF. DNA for the CDR3: TGCAGTGCTAGAGATATGGGACTTAACACCGGGGAGCTGTTTTTT.

The chain couples TRBV19 to TRBJ2-1; no firm D call. V shed 2 bases and J shed 3 bases, with 8 bases lying between them. The germline V gene encodes CDR1 LNHDA and CDR2 SQIVND (reference sequence). The CDR3 is 14 amino acids. The CDR3 region is CASSIKSHYNEQFF. CDR3 DNA sequence: TGTGCCAGTAGTATAAAGTCACACTACAATGAGCAGTTCTTC. Looking up the rest from reference TRBV19 and TRBJ2-1 gives the full variable domain: DGGITQSPKYLFRKEGQNVTLSCEQNLNHDAMYWYRQDPGQGLRLIYYSQIVNDFQKGDIAEGYSVSREKKESFPLTVTSAQKNPTAFYLCASSIKSHYNEQFFGPGTRLTVL.

Only a few counts were recorded for this clonotype. The V and J genes are TRBV7-9 and TRBJ2-2; D may correspond to TRBD1 or TRBD2 (5 bases each). CDR3 length: 14 amino acids. V was pared by 5 bases and J by 3 bases, with 10 bases between. CDR1 and CDR2 from the germline V gene are SEHNR and FQNEAQ (reference sequence). Here the CDR3 DNA reads TGTGCCAGCAGCAACAGGCGGGACACCGGGGAGCTGTTTTTT. Translating it yields CASSNRRDTGELFF. Full variable domain (missing parts from reference TRBV7-9 and TRBJ2-2): DTGVSQNPRHKITKRGQNVTFRCDPISEHNRLYWYRQTLGQGPEFLTYFQNEAQLEKSRLLSDRFSAERPKGSFSTLEIQRTEQGDSAMYLCASSNRRDTGELFFGEGSRLTVL.

V and J are TRBV4-2 and TRBJ2-2; D uncertain. This CDR3 has 13 residues. Trimming stripped 3 bases from V and 5 bases from J, with 7 bases between. CDR1 and CDR2 (germline): LGHNA, YNFKEQ. The DNA for the CDR3 is TGTGCCAGCAGCCAGGTGGGGACCGGGGAGCTGTTTTTT. Its translation is CASSQVGTGELFF.

The rearrangement joins TRBV12-3 or TRBV12-4 to TRBJ2-7; a weak D match, TRBD2 (5 bases). The CDR3 contains 13 residues. Trimming took 3 bases from V and 5 from J, leaving 11 bases between them. CDR3 residues: CASSFGGINEQYF. Here the CDR3 DNA reads TGTGCCAGCAGTTTCGGAGGTATCAACGAGCAGTACTTC.

This clonotype was seen a handful of times. The CDR3 DNA reads as TGTGCCAGCAGCTGGGGGACAGGGGTCACTGAAGCTTTCTTT. It codes for CASSWGTGVTEAFF. The rearrangement links TRBV7-6 to TRBJ1-1; TRBD1 agrees at 10 bases. Germline CDR1 SGHVS, CDR2 FNYEAQ. This CDR3 is 14 amino acids long. Unmatched junction bases numbered 3, after V lost 4 bases and J lost 4 bases. Looking up the rest from reference TRBV7-6 and TRBJ1-1 gives the full variable domain: GAGVSQSPRYKVTKRGQDVALRCDPISGHVSLYWYRQALGQGPEFLTYFNYEAQQDKSGLPNDRFSAERPEGSISTLTIQRTEQRDSAMYRCASSWGTGVTEAFFGQGTRLTVV.

This clonotype appeared a few times. This chain joins TRBV5-1 and TRBJ1-2; 7 bases are a match to TRBD1. The CDR3 is 13 amino acids. CDR1 is SGHRS, CDR2 YFSETQ, per germline. The trim removed 5 bases at V and 1 base at J, leaving 2 bases unmatched. The CDR3 DNA is TGCGCCAGCAGGGGGGACAGTAACTATGGCTACACCTTC. Amino acid sequence: CASRGDSNYGYTF.

The genes are TRBV2 and TRBJ1-1; the D is unclear. The germline V and J ends were trimmed by 2 bases and 6 bases, with 10 bases remaining between them. This CDR3 is 13 amino acids long. The germline V gene has CDR1 SNHLY and CDR2 FYNNEI. CDR3 in amino acids: CASSERVQAEAFF. In DNA, the CDR3 is TGTGCCAGCAGTGAAAGGGTCCAGGCTGAAGCTTTCTTT.

This clonotype showed up just a few times. This sequence joins TRBV11-2 and TRBJ2-3; 7 nucleotides match TRBD2. With V trimmed by 0 bases and J by 5 bases, 11 bases remained unmatched. From germline, CDR1 is SGHAT and CDR2 FQNNGV. The CDR3 is 17 residues long. CDR3 DNA sequence: TGTGCCAGCAGCTTAGACGTGAGGGAGGGGCTTCAAGATACGCAGTATTTT. This gives the protein CASSLDVREGLQDTQYF.

The rearrangement joins TRBV4-3 to TRBJ2-3, with 10 bases lining up with TRBD1. CDR3 length: 17 amino acids. V was pared by 1 base and J by 2 bases, with 6 bases of the junction left unmatched. In germline, CDR1 is LGHNA, CDR2 YSLEER. This CDR3 is CASSQGPGQGITDTQYF. In nucleotides, the CDR3 is TGCGCCAGCAGCCAAGGACCGGGACAGGGGATCACAGATACGCAGTATTTT.

Only a few counts were recorded for this clonotype. The chain couples TRBV4-3 to TRBJ2-3; 13 bases map to TRBD2. Germline V gives CDR1 LGHNA, CDR2 YSLEER. This CDR3 is built from 18 residues. V was pared by 0 bases and J by 2 bases, with 5 bases of the junction left unmatched. The CDR3 region has the DNA TGCGCCAGCAGCCAAGACTCGACTAGCGGGAGGATCACAGATACGCAGTATTTT. This codes for CASSQDSTSGRITDTQYF.

This clonotype was recorded a few times. This sequence joins TRBV7-9 and TRBJ2-3; tentatively, D is TRBD1 or TRBD2 (5 bases each). Germline V gene data show CDR1 as SEHNR and CDR2 as FQNEAQ (reference sequence). This CDR3 spans 14 amino acids. Trimming removed 5 bases from V and 5 bases from J, with 14 bases in between. This CDR3 reads CASSVGPYKDTQYF. The DNA for the CDR3 is TGTGCCAGCAGCGTGGGACCGTACAAAGATACGCAGTATTTT. The whole variable domain, remainder taken from reference TRBV7-9 and TRBJ2-3, is DTGVSQNPRHKITKRGQNVTFRCDPISEHNRLYWYRQTLGQGPEFLTYFQNEAQLEKSRLLSDRFSAERPKGSFSTLEIQRTEQGDSAMYLCASSVGPYKDTQYFGPGTRLTVL.

V gene TRBV11-2 combines with J gene TRBJ2-3, with 8 bases fitting TRBD2. The junction had 4 bases not matched to a gene; V was cut back by 2 bases and J by 0 bases. CDR1 SGHAT and CDR2 FQNNGV come from the germline V gene. This CDR3 comprises 16 residues. CDR3 protein: CASSLFAGGSTDTQYF. CDR3 nucleotide sequence: TGTGCCAGCAGCTTATTCGCGGGAGGAAGCACAGATACGCAGTATTTT. The variable domain in full, completed from reference TRBV11-2 and TRBJ2-3, reads EAGVAQSPRYKIIEKRQSVAFWCNPISGHATLYWYQQILGQGPKLLIQFQNNGVVDDSQLPKDRFSAERLKGVDSTLKIQPAKLEDSAVYLCASSLFAGGSTDTQYFGPGTRLTVL.

The sample holds a few counts of this clonotype. The rearrangement joins TRBV27 to TRBJ2-7, with a tentative D call TRBD1 (5 bases). The CDR3 covers 13 residues. Per the germline V gene, CDR1 is MNHEY and CDR2 is SMNVEV (reference sequence). The germline V and J ends were trimmed by 10 bases and 4 bases, with 17 bases remaining between them. The CDR3 DNA reads as TGTGCCAACTTCAGGGTACGGGCTTACGAGCAGTACTTC. Amino acid sequence: CANFRVRAYEQYF.

This sequence joins TRBV7-9 and TRBJ1-3; 7 nucleotides line up with TRBD1. This CDR3 has 16 amino acids. Germline V CDR1 and CDR2: SEHNR, FQNEAQ (reference sequence). With V trimmed by 5 bases and J by 8 bases, 15 bases remained unmatched. CDR3 amino acids: CASSLQATRGADTIYF. In DNA form, the CDR3 reads TGTGCCAGCAGCCTCCAAGCTACCAGGGGGGCGGACACCATATATTTT.

This clonotype was detected many times. The chain joins TRBV6-6 to TRBJ1-1; no firm D call. Germline CDR1 and CDR2: MNHNY and SVGAGI (reference sequence). The CDR3 runs 12 residues. V was shortened by 2 bases and J by 1 base, with 2 bases between the two germline ends. The CDR3 is CASSYENTEAFF. The CDR3 DNA reads TGTGCCAGCAGTTACGAGAACACTGAAGCTTTCTTT.

This clonotype was seen ten or more times. The genes are TRBV4-1 and TRBJ2-7; TRBD2 might be the D (6 bases). V gave up 0 bases and J gave up 3 bases, with 9 bases separating them. CDR1 is MGHRA, CDR2 YSYEKL, per germline. The CDR3 runs 14 residues. The CDR3, as DNA: TGCGCCAGCAGCCAAGATCGGGGGTACTACGAGCAGTACTTC. Translating gives CASSQDRGYYEQYF.

This clonotype was counted a few times. V gene TRBV10-3 combines with J gene TRBJ2-7; either TRBD1 or TRBD2 may supply D (5 bases each). The V end lost 0 bases, the J end lost 1 base, and 10 bases lay between the germline ends. This CDR3 is built from 15 residues. CDR1 is ENHRY and CDR2 is SYGVKD in the germline V gene. The CDR3 sequence: CAISESTGQSYEQYF. CDR3 DNA sequence: TGTGCCATCAGTGAGTCGACGGGGCAATCCTACGAGCAGTACTTC.

The V gene is TRBV21-1, the J gene TRBJ2-2. TRBV21-1 is a pseudogene segment. This CDR3 spans 14 amino acids. The CDR3 loop reads CASSKGENTGELFF. The DNA of the CDR3 is TGTGCCAGCAGCAAAGGGGAGAACACCGGGGAGCTGTTTTTT.

This clonotype turned up a few times. The chain employs TRBV7-3 and TRBJ2-3, with D possibly being TRBD2 (5 bases). This CDR3 has 16 residues. The V end lost 5 bases, the J end lost 2 bases, and 17 bases lay between the germline ends. From germline, CDR1 is SGHTA and CDR2 FQGTGA. The CDR3 reads CASSPPLADNTDTQYF. CDR3 DNA: TGTGCCAGCAGCCCGCCTCTAGCAGATAACACAGATACGCAGTATTTT.

The chain carries TRBV28 and TRBJ2-1; TRBD2 matches 10 bases. Trimming cost V 7 bases and J 7 bases; bases outside gene matches: 28. CDR3 size: 21 residues. Germline CDR1 is MDHEN and CDR2 is SYDVKM. CDR3 sequence: CASNPIKGNWGLAGVRNEQFF. The CDR3 DNA reads as TGTGCCAGCAACCCCATCAAGGGCAATTGGGGGCTAGCGGGAGTTCGTAATGAGCAGTTCTTC. Full variable domain (outside the CDR3, taken from reference TRBV28 and TRBJ2-1): DVKVTQSSRYLVKRTGEKVFLECVQDMDHENMFWYRQDPGLGLRLIYFSYDVKMKEKGDIPEGYSVSREKKERFSLILESASTNQTSMYLCASNPIKGNWGLAGVRNEQFFGPGTRLTVL.